This T cell receptor beta chain was profiled in a study of T cell responses to AZD1222 COVID-19 vaccine. Looking at the study overall: Researchers grouped second doses given at about 4 or about 12 weeks into one pool.

Study-level points and caveats: Females made up more of the donors, who were largely white British, and clonal diversity may have come out too low. Nearly half of the spike-specific TCRs reportedly recognize variant regions that carry no mutations.

Profiling relied on immunoSEQ multiplex PCR, and the TCRdb table lists in-frame clones only, not all of them. Among 120,000 to 150,000 clones listed, 92% were seen once. Germline CDR1 is SNHLY and CDR2 is FYNNEI. CDR3 length: 14 amino acids. V gave up 4 bases and J gave up 3 bases, with 10 bases separating them. About this clone itself: What it recognizes is unknown.

The sample was peripheral blood, taken on day 0 of AZD1222 vaccination. The receptor was isolated from an adult in good health. The V and J genes are TRBV2 and TRBJ1-5; D remains ambiguous. Here the CDR3 reads CASSVEPDNQPQHF. CDR3 DNA sequence: TGTGCCAGCAGTGTAGAGCCAGACAATCAGCCCCAGCATTTT. The full variable domain, rest sourced from reference TRBV2 and TRBJ1-5, is EPEVTQTPSHQVTQMGQEVILRCVPISNHLYFYWYRQILGQKVEFLVSFYNNEISEKSEIFDDQFSVERPDGSNFTLKIRSTKLEDSAMYFCASSVEPDNQPQHFGDGTRLSIL.